This TCR beta chain appears in the sequencing data of a study of OX40 agonist ivuxolimab in advanced cancers. Overall study context: Patients were treated with ivuxolimab, an agonistic anti-OX40 (CD134) antibody. Hepatocellular carcinoma, melanoma, renal cell or head and neck cancer affected the dose-escalation patients. Study observations and caveats: Nonresponders, in some cases, also had low normalized T-cell clonal expansion.

This table comes from immunoSEQ multiplex PCR, and its TCRdb copy is limited to in-frame clones, with some not included. Among more than 20,000 clones listed, approximately 88% were seen once. Germline lookup yields CDR1 SGHVS and CDR2 FQNEAQ. The CDR3 has 13 residues. V lost 5 bases to trimming and J lost 5 bases, with 13 bases between them. As for this clone: Its matching antigen is unknown.

This chain connects TRBV7-8 to TRBJ2-7; weak D call: TRBD2 (5 bases). The sample in question was CD4+ or CD8+ T cells sorted from blood, obtained in a trial of the OX40 agonist ivuxolimab. This TCR derives from an adult with an advanced solid tumor such as melanoma, head and neck, liver or kidney cancer. This CDR3 is CASSLGPGNEQYF. The CDR3 DNA reads TGTGCCAGCAGCCTAGGCCCCGGGAACGAGCAGTACTTC.